Below are 19 T cell receptor beta chains sequenced from a single sample in a study of metastatic and nonmetastatic thyroid tumors. Using MiXCR, TCRdb reanalyzed the PCR reads. The sample records roughly 30,000 clones, around a fifth being singletons. No patient had received any treatment before thyroid surgery. What was sequenced was blood. These TCRs come from a female donor with papillary thyroid cancer or a benign thyroid nodule (not recorded which). Some clones in this sample may be carry-over from other donors' samples.

This clone is judged medium-sized. The gene calls are TRBV28 and TRBJ2-2; D gene unclear. With 6 bases removed from V and 7 bases from J, the gap between germline ends came to 18 bases. The V gene's germline CDR1 is MDHEN and CDR2 SYDVKM. The CDR3 runs 15 residues. The chain's CDR3 is CASSPAHLQSGELFF. The CDR3 nucleotides are TGTGCCAGCAGCCCCGCTCACCTCCAGAGCGGGGAGCTGTTTTTT.

This clone was seen a few times. The rearrangement joins TRBV12-3 or TRBV12-4 to TRBJ2-7; 8 nucleotides align to TRBD2. Germline trimming cut 1 base from V and 2 bases from J; bases unmatched to any gene: 4. The CDR3 totals 15 residues. CDR3 loop: CASSLGLAGPYEQYF. The CDR3 coding sequence is TGTGCCAGCAGTTTAGGTCTAGCGGGCCCCTACGAGCAGTACTTC.

There are many counts of this clone. As DNA, the CDR3 is TGTGCCAGCAAGCTAGCGGGAGGGCCTTCCTACAATGAGCAGTTCTTC. Its translation is CASKLAGGPSYNEQFF. This rearrangement joins TRBV12-3 or TRBV12-4 to TRBJ2-1; TRBD2 matches at 12 bases. This CDR3 comprises 16 residues. V shed 7 bases, J shed 1 base, and the junction held 5 bases outside the gene matches.

This clone ranks as medium-sized. The gene calls are TRBV27 and TRBJ2-7; 8 bases line up with TRBD1. CDR1 is MNHEY and CDR2 is SMNVEV in the germline V gene (reference sequence). The CDR3 totals 14 residues. The ends lost 2 bases at V and 3 bases at J; junction bases unmatched: 3. CDR3 DNA: TGTGCCAGCAGTTTAGGGACAGGACTCTACGAGCAGTACTTC. Translating gives CASSLGTGLYEQYF.

This clone was seen many times. The chain joins TRBV20-1 to TRBJ1-2; D not resolved. CDR1 is DFQATT, CDR2 SNEGSKA, per germline (reference sequence). The CDR3 consists of 15 residues. V lost 7 bases to trimming and J lost 4 bases, with 22 bases between them. The CDR3 protein is CSVPSSRTAPYGYTF. In DNA form, the CDR3 reads TGCAGTGTACCCTCGAGTCGGACCGCCCCCTATGGCTACACCTTC.

This clone was seen more than once but under ten times. The V and J genes are TRBV15 and TRBJ1-2; D ambiguous. The V end lost 4 bases, the J end lost 8 bases, and 11 bases lay between the germline ends. The germline V gene encodes CDR1 LNHNV and CDR2 YYDKDF (reference sequence). The CDR3 has 12 amino acids. The DNA for the CDR3 is TGTGCCACCAGCACCCTGGGCGGAGGCTACACCTTC. As protein: CATSTLGGGYTF.

This clone was observed a handful of times. This chain links TRBV7-9 with TRBJ2-7, with 8 bases matching TRBD2. The CDR3 extends over 14 amino acids. The germline gives CDR1 SEHNR, CDR2 FQNEAQ (reference sequence). J was trimmed by 5 bases and V by 4 bases; bases with no gene match: 7. The CDR3 sequence is CASSSGGVYNEQYF. CDR3 bases: TGTGCCAGCAGCTCGGGGGGGGTGTATAACGAGCAGTACTTC.

This clone showed up just a few times. This chain links TRBV6-1 with TRBJ1-1; the match to TRBD1 covers 9 bases. CDR1 is MNHNS and CDR2 is SASEGT in the germline V gene. Trimming removed 6 bases from V and 1 base from J; junction bases left unmatched: 3. CDR3 length equals 14 residues. The DNA for the CDR3 is TGTGCCAGCAGAGTGGGACAGGGGAACACTGAAGCTTTCTTT. Its translation: CASRVGQGNTEAFF.

This clone appeared many times. The genes are TRBV5-5 and TRBJ1-1; D is uncertain. The CDR3 has 13 residues. Germline CDR1 SGHKS, CDR2 YYEKEE (reference sequence). V lost 4 bases and J lost 3, with 10 bases in between. CDR3 in amino acids: CASSLRIYTEAFF. The CDR3 nucleotides read TGTGCCAGCAGCCTGAGGATATACACTGAAGCTTTCTTT.

In this sample, this clone turned up many times. This chain uses TRBV27 with TRBJ2-7; no firm D call. CDR3 length: 15 amino acids. Germline CDR1 is MNHEY and CDR2 is SMNVEV (reference sequence). Between the trimmed V and J ends, which lost 0 bases and 5 bases, there was a span of 14 bases. CDR3 DNA sequence: TGTGCCAGCAGTTTATCCCTGGGTCCCCGCGACGAGCAGTACTTC. Translated: CASSLSLGPRDEQYF.

This clone was counted ten times or more. V gene TRBV6-1 combines with J gene TRBJ2-2; no definite D call. Germline CDR1 MNHNS, CDR2 SASEGT. The CDR3 covers 12 residues. V dropped 4 bases and J dropped 6 bases, with 6 bases sitting between them. For the CDR3, the DNA is TGTGCCAGCAGTGCTTTTCCCGGGGAGCTGTTTTTT. This translates into CASSAFPGELFF.

In regard to this clone: One end of the junction does not line up with germline, which may come from a read error. The rearrangement uses TRBV5-1 and TRBJ1-6; 7 bases match TRBD1. Germline CDR1 reads SGHRS; CDR2 reads YFSETQ. The CDR3 consists of 14 residues. The CDR3 reads CASSLGQAYSPLRF. The CDR3 region has the DNA TGCGCCAGCAGCTTAGGACAGGCGTATTCACCCCTCCGCTTT.

Many counts were recorded for this clone. The chain combines TRBV4-1 with TRBJ1-1; D not certain. The CDR3 is 15 residues long. Trimming shortened V by 4 bases and J by 4 bases, and 16 bases separated the two germline ends. Germline CDR1 MGHRA, CDR2 YSYEKL. The CDR3 DNA follows: TGCGCCAGCAGCCGCGAAGTCAGGCTTCGCACTGAAGCTTTCTTT. This gives the protein CASSREVRLRTEAFF.

The V and J genes are TRBV13 and TRBJ2-5; 8 positions match TRBD2. This CDR3 is built from 14 residues. Unmatched junction bases numbered 8, after V lost 10 bases and J lost 1 base. Germline values: CDR1 PRHDT, CDR2 FYEKMQ (reference sequence). The CDR3 is CATRQRGPQETQYF. Here the CDR3 DNA reads TGTGCCACCAGACAGCGGGGGCCCCAAGAGACCCAGTACTTC. Together with reference TRBV13 and TRBJ2-5, the CDR3 gives the full variable domain: AAGVIQSPRHLIKEKRETATLKCYPIPRHDTVYWYQQGPGQDPQFLISFYEKMQSDKGSIPDRFSAQQFSDYHSELNMSSLELGDSALYFCATRQRGPQETQYFGPGTRLLVL.

This clone was observed many times. The V call is TRBV7-2, the J call TRBJ2-1, with unresolved D. V gave up 5 bases and J gave up 0 bases, with 11 bases separating them. Germline lookup yields CDR1 SGHTA and CDR2 FQGNSA. The CDR3 has 15 amino acids. The CDR3 sequence: CASSLRVGSYNEQFF. The CDR3 nucleotides are TGTGCCAGCAGCCTTCGGGTCGGCTCCTACAATGAGCAGTTCTTC.

This clone was counted only a few times. This chain joins TRBV6-1 and TRBJ1-5; possible D gene TRBD1, 6 bases. CDR1 is MNHNS, CDR2 SASEGT, per germline. V was clipped by 7 bases and J by 5 bases, with 12 bases between them. This CDR3 has 13 amino acids. The CDR3 region has the DNA TGTGCCAGCACCACAGGGTTGGATCAGCCCCAGCATTTT. Its protein product is CASTTGLDQPQHF.

This clone was detected ten times or more. The chain employs TRBV19 and TRBJ2-7; TRBD2 matches at 10 bases. The CDR3 is 15 residues long. Germline V gene data show CDR1 as LNHDA and CDR2 as SQIVND (reference sequence). V dropped 5 bases and J dropped 1; count of bases not matched to a gene: 5. The CDR3 protein is CASSPSGRGSYEQYF. The CDR3 nucleotides read TGTGCCAGTAGTCCGAGCGGGAGGGGTTCCTACGAGCAGTACTTC.

This clone was seen more than once but under ten times. A junction boundary mismatches the germline segment, possibly from a read error. The V call is TRBV28, the J call TRBJ2-2, with D perhaps TRBD2 (6 bases). The CDR3 covers 15 residues. Germline V gene sequence: CDR1 MDHEN, CDR2 SYDVKM. The CDR3 loop is CASSLIRDGTGGLFF. For the CDR3, the DNA is TGTGCCAGCAGTTTGATTCGGGACGGCACCGGGGGGCTGTTTTTT. Supplemented by reference TRBV28 and TRBJ2-2, the full variable domain reads DVKVTQSSRYLVKRTGEKVFLECVQDMDHENMFWYRQDPGLGLRLIYFSYDVKMKEKGDIPEGYSVSREKKERFSLILESASTNQTSMYLCASSLIRDGTGGLFFGEGSRLTVL.

The rearrangement links TRBV12-3 or TRBV12-4 to TRBJ2-1; 9 positions agree with TRBD1. CDR3 length: 15 residues. V lost 2 bases, J lost 7 bases, and 6 bases stayed unmatched. This chain's CDR3 is CASSLLGQGINEQFF. For the CDR3, the DNA is TGTGCCAGCAGTTTATTGGGACAGGGAATTAATGAGCAGTTCTTC.